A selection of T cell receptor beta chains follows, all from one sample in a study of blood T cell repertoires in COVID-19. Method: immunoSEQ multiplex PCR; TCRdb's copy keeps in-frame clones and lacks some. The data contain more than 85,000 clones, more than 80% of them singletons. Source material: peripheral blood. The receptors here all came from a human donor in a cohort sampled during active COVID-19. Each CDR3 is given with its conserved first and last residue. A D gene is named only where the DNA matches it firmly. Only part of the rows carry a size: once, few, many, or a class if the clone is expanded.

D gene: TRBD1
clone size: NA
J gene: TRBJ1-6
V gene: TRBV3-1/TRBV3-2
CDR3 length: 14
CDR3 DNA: TGTGCCAGCAGCCAGGGACAGGGGAAAATCCCCCTCCACTTT
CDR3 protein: CASSQGQGKIPLHF

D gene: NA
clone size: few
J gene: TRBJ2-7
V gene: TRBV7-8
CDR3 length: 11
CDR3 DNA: TGTGCCAGCAGCGACGGGTACGAGCAGTACTTC
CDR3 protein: CASSDGYEQYF

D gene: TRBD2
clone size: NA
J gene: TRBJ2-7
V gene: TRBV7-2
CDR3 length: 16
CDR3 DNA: TGTGCCAGCAGCTCCCAGGGTAGCGGGGGGCCCTACGAGCAGTACTTC
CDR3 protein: CASSSQGSGGPYEQYF

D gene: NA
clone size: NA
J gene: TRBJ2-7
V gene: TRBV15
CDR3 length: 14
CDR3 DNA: TGTGCCACCAGCAGGACAGCCAATTCCTACGAGCAGTACTTC
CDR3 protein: CATSRTANSYEQYF

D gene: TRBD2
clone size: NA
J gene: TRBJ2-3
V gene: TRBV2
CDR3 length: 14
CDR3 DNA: TGTGCCGCCAGGGCGGGGGGTTTCACAGATACGCAGTATTTT
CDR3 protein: CAARAGGFTDTQYF

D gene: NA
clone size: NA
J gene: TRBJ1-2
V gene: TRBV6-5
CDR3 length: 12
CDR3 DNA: TGTGCCAGCAGACAGGGTACCTATGGCTACACCTTC
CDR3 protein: CASRQGTYGYTF

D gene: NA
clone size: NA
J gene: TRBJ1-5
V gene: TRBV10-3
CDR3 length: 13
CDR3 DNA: TGTCCCCTAGGATGGGTCAGCAATCAGCCCCAGCATTTT
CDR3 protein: CPLGWVSNQPQHF

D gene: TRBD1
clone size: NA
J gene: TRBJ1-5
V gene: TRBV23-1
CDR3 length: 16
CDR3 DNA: TGCGCCAGCAGTCAATCCGGGACAGAAAGCAATCAGCCCCAGCATTTT
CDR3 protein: CASSQSGTESNQPQHF

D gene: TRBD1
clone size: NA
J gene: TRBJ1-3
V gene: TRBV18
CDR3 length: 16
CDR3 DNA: TGTGCCAGCTCACCAGAGGGACAGGGAGATGGAAACACCATATATTTT
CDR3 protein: CASSPEGQGDGNTIYF

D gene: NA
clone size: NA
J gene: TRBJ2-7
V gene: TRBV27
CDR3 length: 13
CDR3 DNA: TGTGCCATCCGAGCGCCGGGGTCCTACGAGCAGTACTTC
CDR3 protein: CAIRAPGSYEQYF

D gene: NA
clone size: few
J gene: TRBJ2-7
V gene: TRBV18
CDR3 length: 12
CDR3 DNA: TGTGCCAGCTCACCAAGGGGCCACGAGCAGTACTTC
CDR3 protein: CASSPRGHEQYF

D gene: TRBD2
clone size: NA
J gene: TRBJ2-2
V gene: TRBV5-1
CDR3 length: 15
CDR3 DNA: TGCGCCAGCAGTTCGGGACTAGTGAACACCGGGGAGCTGTTTTTT
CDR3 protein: CASSSGLVNTGELFF

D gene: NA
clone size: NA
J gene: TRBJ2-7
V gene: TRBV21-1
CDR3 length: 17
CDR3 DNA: TGTGCCAGCAGCAAATCCTACCGACTAGCGGGGGTGTACGAGCAGTACTTC
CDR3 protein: CASSKSYRLAGVYEQYF

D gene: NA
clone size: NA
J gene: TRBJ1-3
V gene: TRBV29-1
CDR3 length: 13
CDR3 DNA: TGCAGCGGGGCTGCAGGGGTTGGAAACACCATATATTTT
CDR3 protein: CSGAAGVGNTIYF

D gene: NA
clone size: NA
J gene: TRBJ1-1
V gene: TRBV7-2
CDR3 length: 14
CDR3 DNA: TGTGCCAGCAGCTATTCGGGGGGGAACACTGAAGCTTTCTTT
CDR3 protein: CASSYSGGNTEAFF

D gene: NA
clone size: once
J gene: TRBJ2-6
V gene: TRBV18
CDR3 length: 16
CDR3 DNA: TGTGCCAGCTCACCACCGGCAAACTCTGGGGCCAACGTCCTGACTTTC
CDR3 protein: CASSPPANSGANVLTF

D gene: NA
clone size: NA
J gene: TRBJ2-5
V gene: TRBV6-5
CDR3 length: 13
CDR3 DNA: TGTGCCAGCAAGCCGGACATTTGGGAGACCCAGTACTTC
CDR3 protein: CASKPDIWETQYF

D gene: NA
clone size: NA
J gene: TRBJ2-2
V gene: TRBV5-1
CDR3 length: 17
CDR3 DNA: TGCGCCAGCAGCTTGGCTTCGCGGGACCCTAACACCGGGGAGCTGTTTTTT
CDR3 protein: CASSLASRDPNTGELFF

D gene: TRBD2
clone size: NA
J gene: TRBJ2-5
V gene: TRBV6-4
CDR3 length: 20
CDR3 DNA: TGTGCCAGCAGTGACCCCTACCTGACTAGCGGGAGCCCAAATCTGGAGACCCAGTACTTC
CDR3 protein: CASSDPYLTSGSPNLETQYF

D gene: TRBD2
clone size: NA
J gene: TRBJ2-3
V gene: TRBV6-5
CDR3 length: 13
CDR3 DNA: TGTGCCAGCAAGGGACTAGCCCAAGATACGCAGTATTTT
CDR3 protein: CASKGLAQDTQYF

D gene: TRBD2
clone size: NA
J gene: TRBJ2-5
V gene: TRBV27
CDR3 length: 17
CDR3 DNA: TGTGCCAGCAGTTTATCCGGGACAGCGGGGGGGAGAGAGACCCAGTACTTC
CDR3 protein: CASSLSGTAGGRETQYF

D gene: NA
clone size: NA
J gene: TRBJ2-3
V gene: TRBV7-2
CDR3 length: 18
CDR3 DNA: TGTGCCAGCAGCTTAGATCATCTGGCGGGCCGTAGCACAGATACGCAGTATTTT
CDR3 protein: CASSLDHLAGRSTDTQYF

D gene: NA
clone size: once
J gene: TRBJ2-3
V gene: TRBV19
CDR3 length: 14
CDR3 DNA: TGTGCCAGTAGACAAGGACAGAACACAGATACGCAGTATTTT
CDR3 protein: CASRQGQNTDTQYF

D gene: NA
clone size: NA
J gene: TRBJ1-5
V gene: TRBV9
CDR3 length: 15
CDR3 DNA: TGTGCCAGCAGCATAGGGCCTGATCCAAATCAGCCCCAGCATTTT
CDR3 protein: CASSIGPDPNQPQHF